The clone carrying this T cell receptor beta chain was observed at least ten times. TCRdb fed the RACE reads into MiXCR, producing one record per CDR3 protein. The sample carries around 34,000 distinct CDR3 sequences, 5% to 8% recorded once. As to time point: patch test 1, 2 weeks after DPC sensitization. Treatment defined: therapeutic diphenylcyclopropenone sensitization with weekly scalp DPC. Someone pulled total RNA out of unfractionated whole blood. Alopecia patients between 18 and 70 years old and suitable for DPC were used as donors. This specimen belongs to a study of human T cells and chemical hapten exposure. This CDR3 region has 14 residues. CDR1 SGHRS and CDR2 YFSETQ come from the germline V gene. Trimming removed 4 bases at V and 4 bases at J, with 14 bases between.

The V call is TRBV5-1, the J call TRBJ2-5, with D perhaps matching TRBD1 (8 bases). Sequencing was performed on whole blood, taken in connection with sensitization to the hapten diphenylcyclopropenone (DPC). This receptor was obtained from a woman aged 25 to 39 with alopecia areata. Some clones in this sample may be carry-over from other donors' samples. The CDR3 sequence: CASSRTGRGETQYF. Written as DNA, the CDR3 is TGCGCCAGCAGCAGGACAGGGAGGGGAGAGACCCAGTACTTC. Full variable domain (remainder filled in from reference TRBV5-1 and TRBJ2-5): KAGVTQTPRYLIKTRGQQVTLSCSPISGHRSVSWYQQTPGQGLQFLFEYFSETQRNKGNFPGRFSGRQFSNSRSEMNVSTLELGDSALYLCASSRTGRGETQYFGPGTRLLVL.